A selection of T cell receptor beta chains follows, all from one sample in a study of vaccination and CD4 T cells after COVID-19. No antigen has been identified for these receptors. TCRdb re-derived calls from the PCR reads in MiXCR, one entry per CDR3 protein. In the table there are about 7,000 distinct CDR3 sequences, around two fifths of which are singletons. Sequencing was carried out using CD4+ T cells from blood, cultured in vitro. These receptors were collected from a human donor in good health. The CDR3 runs from the conserved cysteine through the conserved F or W. The D gene is left open where the match is weak. Clone sizes are given selectively: once, few, many, or a class where the clone is expanded.

CDR3	DNA	D	V	J	size
CASAQGYANYGYTF	TGTGCCAGCGCACAGGGGTACGCCAACTATGGCTACACCTTC	TRBD1	TRBV2	TRBJ1-2	-
CASSGQLVRAPRGYTF	TGTGCCAGCAGCGGACAGTTGGTTAGAGCCCCGCGTGGCTACACCTTC	-	TRBV2	TRBJ1-2	-
CASSLRDGYTF	TGTGCCAGCAGTTTACGGGATGGCTACACCTTC	-	TRBV12-3/TRBV12-4	TRBJ1-2	-
CASSLTGIGNSPLHF	TGTGCCAGCAGTCTTACAGGGATCGGTAATTCACCCCTCCACTTT	-	TRBV2	TRBJ1-6	-
CASSRTGGGDTQYF	TGTGCCAGCAGCCGAACAGGGGGCGGGGATACGCAGTATTTT	TRBD1	TRBV7-9	TRBJ2-3	-
CASSPAQGATDTQYF	TGTGCCAGCAGCCCCGCACAGGGGGCAACAGATACGCAGTATTTT	TRBD1	TRBV7-3	TRBJ2-3	-
CASSFSGVAIDTQYF	TGTGCCAGCAGTTTCTCGGGGGTCGCGATAGATACGCAGTATTTT	-	TRBV27	TRBJ2-3	-
CATSGTGGIDTQYF	TGTGCCACCAGTGGGACAGGGGGTATAGATACGCAGTATTTT	TRBD1	TRBV24-1	TRBJ2-3	-
CASSAYSGANVLTF	TGTGCCAGCAGTGCCTACTCTGGGGCCAACGTCCTGACTTTC	-	TRBV6-4	TRBJ2-6	few
CSAPLNEQFF	TGCAGTGCCCCCTTGAATGAGCAGTTCTTC	-	TRBV20-1	TRBJ2-1	-